This TCR beta chain appears in the sequencing data of a study of CD8+CD57+ T cells in acquired aplastic anemia. Study context: Sorting CD4+ and CD8+ cells gave DNA averaging roughly 3.2 ug. Average CD4+ read depth in healthy donors was around 9.9 million reads. General study points: There were 25 to 35 CD8+ CDR3 sequences that occurred in both patients and controls. Patients did not significantly differ from controls in CD8+ Simpson's diversity.

Germline assignment: CDR1 DFQATT and CDR2 SNEGSKA (reference sequence). There are 11 residues in the CDR3. Trimming took off 5 bases at V and 14 bases at J, with 18 bases between the two ends. Concerning this clonotype: What it binds is not known.

The template for TCR beta VDJ and CDR3 sequence profiling was genomic DNA. TCRdb fed the reads into MiXCR, producing one record per CDR3 protein. The sample has 400,000 to 450,000 distinct CDR3 sequences, under 80% seen once. V and J are TRBV20-1 and TRBJ2-5; no reliable D call. The receptor was derived from a human donor in good health, serving as a control. The specimen was sorted CD4+, CD8+, or CD8+CD57+ T cells (not recorded which) from PBMCs. For the CDR3, the DNA is TGCAGTGCTTCCTCGGACGGAGCTAACTACTTC. Its translation: CSASSDGANYF.